Below, 28 T cell receptor beta chains from the same sample are listed, as sequenced in a study of CD8 T cells in Susac syndrome. Random-hexamer reverse transcription was applied to roughly 0.5 to 1 ug RNA. One entry per CDR3 protein results from TCRdb running MiXCR on the immunoSEQ multiplex PCR reads. The data contain about 200,000 distinct CDR3 sequences, around 93% of them singletons. The sequencing input was CD4+ T cells from PBMCs. The receptors here all came from a human donor with multiple sclerosis.

The J gene is TRBJ2-6, the V gene TRBV30, with D tentatively TRBD2 (6 bases). Trimming removed 2 bases at V and 0 bases at J, with 14 bases between. Germline CDR1 reads GTSNPN; CDR2 reads SVGIG (reference sequence). The CDR3 is made up of 17 amino acids. The CDR3 nucleotides are TGTGCCTGGAGTCCCTGGGGGGTAAGCTCTGGGGCCAACGTCCTGACTTTC. Its translation is CAWSPWGVSSGANVLTF.

The J gene is TRBJ1-1, the V gene TRBV11-1; the D gene is possibly TRBD1 (5 bases). Germline V gene lookup returns CDR1 SGHAT and CDR2 FQDESV (reference sequence). The length of the CDR3 is 15 residues. With 5 bases removed from V and 0 bases from J, the gap between germline ends came to 13 bases. The DNA for the CDR3 is TGTGCCAGCAGCGCCGCGGGACGGATGAACACTGAAGCTTTCTTT. Its translation is CASSAAGRMNTEAFF.

This clonotype was seen once. The rearrangement uses TRBV15 and TRBJ1-2; possibly TRBD1 for D (6 bases). The CDR3 runs 14 residues. Germline V gene data show CDR1 as LNHNV and CDR2 as YYDKDF (reference sequence). Deletions cut 0 bases from V and 6 bases from J, with 11 bases between. The CDR3 DNA sequence: TGTGCCACCAGCAGAGATCAGGGGATAGATGGCTACACCTTC. Its protein product is CATSRDQGIDGYTF.

The gene calls are TRBV19 and TRBJ2-7, with D unresolved. The germline V gene encodes CDR1 LNHDA and CDR2 SQIVND (reference sequence). The CDR3 length is 12 residues. V dropped 2 bases and J dropped 4 bases, with 6 bases sitting between them. CDR3 sequence: CASSITPYEQYF. The CDR3 bases are TGTGCCAGTAGTATAACCCCTTACGAGCAGTACTTC.

In its sample, this clonotype was seen once. V gene TRBV6-1 combines with J gene TRBJ2-7; D ambiguous. Germline V gives CDR1 MNHNS, CDR2 SASEGT. The CDR3 sequence is 12 residues long. The V and J ends lost 5 bases and 1 base respectively, with 6 bases between them. The CDR3 sequence is CASSISSYEQYV. The CDR3 bases are TGTGCCAGCAGTATAAGTTCCTACGAGCAGTACGTC.

The chain combines TRBV11-3 with TRBJ2-1; D remains ambiguous. Deletions cut 1 base from V and 5 bases from J, with 9 bases between. From germline, CDR1 is SGHNT and CDR2 YENEEA. This CDR3 contains 14 residues. The CDR3 protein is CASSLVRSNNEQFF. DNA for the CDR3: TGTGCCAGCAGCTTAGTAAGGTCCAACAATGAGCAGTTCTTC.

This chain links TRBV30 with TRBJ2-3; 9 nucleotides line up with TRBD1. Trimming removed 2 bases from V and 14 bases from J; junction bases left unmatched: 5. The germline V gene encodes CDR1 GTSNPN and CDR2 SVGIG (reference sequence). The CDR3 extends over 11 amino acids. The CDR3: CAWSSGTGRYF. The CDR3 nucleotides read TGTGCCTGGAGTTCCGGGACAGGGAGGTATTTT. The full variable domain, with the rest looked up from reference TRBV30 and TRBJ2-3, is SQTIHQWPATLVQPVGSPLSLECTVEGTSNPNLYWYRQAAGRGLQLLFYSVGIGQISSEVPQNLSASRPQDRQFILSSKKLLLSDSGFYLCAWSSGTGRYFGPGTRLTVL.

The chain is built from TRBV2 and TRBJ2-1, with D hard to call. CDR3 length: 13 residues. V lost 6 bases to trimming and J lost 8 bases, with 14 bases between them. Germline V gene data show CDR1 as SNHLY and CDR2 as FYNNEI. The CDR3 reads CASRTGPGDEQFF. The CDR3 nucleotides read TGTGCCAGCAGGACCGGACCGGGCGATGAGCAGTTCTTC.

The genes are TRBV27 and TRBJ1-2; 10 bases are shared with TRBD1. Per germline, CDR1 MNHEY and CDR2 SMNVEV (reference sequence). With 6 bases clipped from V and 7 bases from J, the junction kept 5 bases outside the gene matches. The length of the CDR3 is 13 residues. The DNA of the CDR3 is TGTGCCAGCAGCCCGACAGGGGGCATTGGCTACACCTTC. It translates to CASSPTGGIGYTF.

The chain links TRBV3-1 to TRBJ2-7; 9 bases are shared with TRBD1. V gave up 0 bases and J gave up 2 bases; unmatched junction bases: 5. The CDR3 has 16 residues. Per the germline V gene, CDR1 is LGHDT and CDR2 is YNNKEL (reference sequence). The CDR3 spells CASSQEGQGPPYEQYF. Written as DNA, the CDR3 is TGTGCCAGCAGCCAAGAGGGACAGGGCCCTCCCTACGAGCAGTACTTC.

This clonotype was detected a few times. The genes are TRBV3-1 and TRBJ2-5; 11 bases agree with TRBD1. The CDR3 sequence is 15 residues long. Trimming at V came to 3 bases and at J to 5 bases, leaving 5 bases not matched to a gene. Germline V gene sequence: CDR1 LGHDT, CDR2 YNNKEL (reference sequence). CDR3 sequence: CASSQGTGGLETQYF. The CDR3 bases are TGTGCCAGCAGCCAGGGGACAGGGGGTCTGGAGACCCAGTACTTC.

This chain links TRBV3-1 with TRBJ1-1; weak D call: TRBD1 (5 bases). The CDR3 runs 14 residues. Germline-derived CDR1 and CDR2 are LGHDT and YNNKEL (reference sequence). V gave up 4 bases and J gave up 10 bases, with 19 bases separating them. For the CDR3, the DNA is TGTGCCAGCAGCCCGGAAGGTGGGGGGGTACGAGCTTTCTTT. Translation: CASSPEGGGVRAFF.

The V gene is TRBV7-2, the J gene TRBJ2-5, with a weak D call TRBD1 (5 bases). V shed 2 bases and J shed 3 bases, with 13 bases lying between them. This CDR3 spans 15 amino acids. CDR1 SGHTA and CDR2 FQGNSA come from the germline V gene. The CDR3 reads CASSLRGAGEETQYF. The CDR3 region has the DNA TGTGCCAGCAGCTTACGTGGGGCTGGAGAAGAGACCCAGTACTTC.

The gene calls are TRBV29-1 and TRBJ1-2; unclear D gene. Germline CDR1 reads SQVTM; CDR2 reads ANQGSEA. Trimming took off 4 bases at V and 10 bases at J, with 10 bases between the two ends. CDR3 length equals 10 residues. The CDR3 sequence: CSVGQAVYTF. In nucleotides, the CDR3 is TGCAGCGTTGGCCAGGCGGTCTACACCTTC.

The J gene is TRBJ1-1, the V gene TRBV3-1; D unresolved. The CDR3 is 14 residues long. The V end was cut by 4 bases, the J end by 0 bases, with 9 bases between. Germline V CDR1 and CDR2: LGHDT, YNNKEL (reference sequence). The CDR3 region has the DNA TGTGCCAGCAGCCCTCTTGAGATGAACACTGAAGCTTTCTTT. It is translated as CASSPLEMNTEAFF.

This chain joins TRBV9 and TRBJ2-7; no reliable D call. The CDR3 has 11 amino acids. The V and J ends lost 4 bases and 1 base respectively, with 3 bases between them. CDR1 and CDR2 from the germline V gene are SGDLS and YYNGEE. The CDR3 reads CASSISYEQYV. The CDR3 bases are TGTGCCAGCAGCATTTCCTACGAGCAGTACGTC.

V gene TRBV7-2 combines with J gene TRBJ2-3; D unclear. The germline V gene encodes CDR1 SGHTA and CDR2 FQGNSA. V was cut by 5 bases and J by 3 bases, with 9 bases left in between. This CDR3 has 13 residues. Here the CDR3 reads CASSPHQTDTQYF. The CDR3 DNA reads as TGTGCCAGCAGCCCCCATCAGACAGATACGCAGTATTTT.

The chain links TRBV27 to TRBJ1-6; D is uncertain. Trimming pared 3 bases from V and 0 bases from J, leaving 6 bases between. The germline V gene encodes CDR1 MNHEY and CDR2 SMNVEV (reference sequence). CDR3 length equals 15 residues. The CDR3 DNA reads as TGTGCCAGCAGTTTTGAAGGCTCCTATAATTCACCCCTCCACTTT. Residues: CASSFEGSYNSPLHF.

The rearrangement joins TRBV30 to TRBJ1-6; perhaps TRBD1 as D (5 bases). V dropped 4 bases and J dropped 10 bases, with 17 bases sitting between them. Germline V gene lookup returns CDR1 GTSNPN and CDR2 SVGIG (reference sequence). The CDR3 has 14 residues. CDR3 nucleotide sequence: TGTGCCTGGACCATCCCCGGGGCAGCGTCACCCCTCCACTTT. Residues: CAWTIPGAASPLHF.

The V and J genes are TRBV4-2 and TRBJ1-3, with no clear D. Per germline, CDR1 LGHNA and CDR2 YNFKEQ. The CDR3 contains 14 residues. The V end lost 1 base, the J end lost 6 bases, and 10 bases lay between the germline ends. CDR3 region: CASSQGPAQNTIYF. DNA for the CDR3: TGTGCCAGCAGCCAAGGCCCAGCCCAAAACACCATATATTTT.

J is TRBJ2-1 and V is TRBV24-1; D unresolved. V shed 9 bases and J shed 1 base, with 6 bases lying between them. This CDR3 has 12 amino acids. Looked up from germline, CDR1 is KGHDR and CDR2 is SFDVKD. CDR3 sequence (DNA): TGTGCCACCGCGACGTCCTACAATGAGCAGTTCTTC. It translates to CATATSYNEQFF.

The V and J genes are TRBV12-3 or TRBV12-4 and TRBJ1-1; 8 bases match TRBD1. There are 13 residues in the CDR3. J gave up 5 bases and V 6 bases, and 5 bases lay outside the gene matches. CDR3 loop: CASSRDRLTEAFF. In DNA form, the CDR3 reads TGTGCCAGCAGCCGGGACAGGCTGACTGAAGCTTTCTTT.

The chain links TRBV2 to TRBJ2-4; TRBD1 matches at 8 bases. This CDR3 spans 15 amino acids. Germline V CDR1 and CDR2: SNHLY, FYNNEI. V was pared by 3 bases and J by 8 bases, with 9 bases of the junction left unmatched. This CDR3 is CASSDRPGQADIQYF. As DNA, the CDR3 is TGTGCCAGCAGTGACAGACCGGGACAGGCGGACATTCAGTACTTC. The full variable domain, rest sourced from reference TRBV2 and TRBJ2-4, is EPEVTQTPSHQVTQMGQEVILRCVPISNHLYFYWYRQILGQKVEFLVSFYNNEISEKSEIFDDQFSVERPDGSNFTLKIRSTKLEDSAMYFCASSDRPGQADIQYFGAGTRLSVL.

This clonotype occurred a few times. The V call is TRBV12-3 or TRBV12-4, the J call TRBJ2-5, with unresolved D. With 3 bases removed from V and 2 bases from J, the gap between germline ends came to 10 bases. The CDR3 loop spans 14 amino acids. CDR3 loop: CASSFTGPQETQYF. CDR3 nucleotide sequence: TGTGCCAGCAGTTTTACGGGCCCGCAAGAGACCCAGTACTTC.

The genes are TRBV29-1 and TRBJ1-2; no reliable D call. The CDR3 extends over 14 amino acids. Deletions cut 2 bases from V and 5 bases from J, with 15 bases between. Germline loops: CDR1 SQVTM, CDR2 ANQGSEA. The CDR3: CSVEMTEGLYGYTF. CDR3 DNA: TGCAGCGTTGAAATGACGGAGGGCCTTTATGGCTACACCTTC. The entire variable domain, with the rest obtained from reference TRBV29-1 and TRBJ1-2, is as follows: SAVISQKPSRDICQRGTSLTIQCQVDSQVTMMFWYRQQPGQSLTLIATANQGSEATYESGFVIDKFPISRPNLTFSTLTVSNMSPEDSSIYLCSVEMTEGLYGYTFGSGTRLTVV.

The rearrangement joins TRBV5-4 to TRBJ1-2; 11 bases line up with TRBD1. The J segment lost 7 bases and the V segment lost 0 bases, leaving 5 bases of the junction unmatched. Germline values: CDR1 SGHNT, CDR2 YYREEE (reference sequence). The CDR3 has 15 residues. CDR3 coding DNA: TGTGCCAGCAGCTTGGCCCGGGACAGGGGGTTTGGCTACACCTTC. Protein: CASSLARDRGFGYTF.

This chain's CDR3 is CASSLETASEKLFF. As DNA, the CDR3 is TGCGCCAGCAGCTTGGAAACTGCGTCGGAAAAACTGTTTTTT. This chain uses TRBV5-1 with TRBJ1-4; D gene ambiguous. The germline V gene has CDR1 SGHRS and CDR2 YFSETQ. Trimming stripped 0 bases from V and 8 bases from J, with 11 bases between. This CDR3 is built from 14 residues.

This clonotype was counted a single time. This chain joins TRBV19 and TRBJ2-1; D is unresolved. V lost 5 bases and J lost 7, with 9 bases in between. Germline V gene lookup returns CDR1 LNHDA and CDR2 SQIVND (reference sequence). The CDR3 spans 12 residues. CDR3 amino acids: CASSLQLNEQFF. The CDR3 DNA sequence: TGTGCCAGTAGTCTGCAGTTAAATGAGCAGTTCTTC.